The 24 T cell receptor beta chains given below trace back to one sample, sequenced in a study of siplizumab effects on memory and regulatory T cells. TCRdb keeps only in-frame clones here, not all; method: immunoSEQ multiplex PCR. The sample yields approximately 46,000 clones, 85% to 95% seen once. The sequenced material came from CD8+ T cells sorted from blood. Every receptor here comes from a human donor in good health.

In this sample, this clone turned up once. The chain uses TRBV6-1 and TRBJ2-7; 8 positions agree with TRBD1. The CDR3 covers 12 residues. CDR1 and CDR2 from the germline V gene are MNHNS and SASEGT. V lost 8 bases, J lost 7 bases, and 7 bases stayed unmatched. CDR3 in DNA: TGTGCCAGCGAGCGCAGGGGGCTAGAGCAGTACTTC. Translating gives CASERRGLEQYF.

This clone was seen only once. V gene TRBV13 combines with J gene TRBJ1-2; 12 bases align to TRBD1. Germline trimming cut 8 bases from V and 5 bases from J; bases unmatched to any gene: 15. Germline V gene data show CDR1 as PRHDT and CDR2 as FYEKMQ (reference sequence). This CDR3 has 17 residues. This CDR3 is CASFASGTGGDGYGYTF. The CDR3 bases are TGTGCCAGCTTCGCCTCCGGGACAGGGGGCGATGGGTATGGCTACACCTTC.

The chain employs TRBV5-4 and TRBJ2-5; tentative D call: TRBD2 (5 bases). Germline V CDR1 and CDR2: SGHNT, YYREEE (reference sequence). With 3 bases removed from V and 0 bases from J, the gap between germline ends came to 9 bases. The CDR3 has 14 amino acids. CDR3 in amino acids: CASSSMGDQETQYF. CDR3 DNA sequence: TGTGCCAGCAGCTCGATGGGAGACCAAGAGACCCAGTACTTC.

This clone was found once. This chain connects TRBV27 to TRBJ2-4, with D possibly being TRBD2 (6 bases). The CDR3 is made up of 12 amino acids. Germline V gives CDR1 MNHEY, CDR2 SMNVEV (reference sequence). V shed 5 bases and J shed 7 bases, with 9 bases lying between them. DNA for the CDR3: TGTGCCAGCAGTGAGGCGGGGAACATTCAGTACTTC. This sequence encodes CASSEAGNIQYF.

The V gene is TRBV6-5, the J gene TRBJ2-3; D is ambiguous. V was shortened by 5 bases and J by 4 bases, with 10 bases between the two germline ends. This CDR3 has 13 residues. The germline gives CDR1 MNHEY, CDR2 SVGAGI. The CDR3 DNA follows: TGTGCCAGCAGTGCTCTCTGGCCAGATACGCAGTATTTT. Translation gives CASSALWPDTQYF.

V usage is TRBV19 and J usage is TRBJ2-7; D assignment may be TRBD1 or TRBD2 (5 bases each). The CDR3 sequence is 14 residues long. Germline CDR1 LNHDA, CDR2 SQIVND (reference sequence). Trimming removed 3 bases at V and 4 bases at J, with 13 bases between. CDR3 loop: CASSIVGRPYEQYF. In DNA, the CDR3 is TGTGCCAGTAGTATCGTGGGACGGCCTTACGAGCAGTACTTC.

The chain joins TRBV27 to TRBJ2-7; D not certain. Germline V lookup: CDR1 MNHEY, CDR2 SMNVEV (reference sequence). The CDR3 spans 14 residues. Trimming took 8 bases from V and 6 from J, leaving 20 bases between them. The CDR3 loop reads CASAMGGPSREQYF. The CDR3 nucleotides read TGTGCCAGCGCCATGGGTGGCCCATCTCGCGAGCAGTACTTC.

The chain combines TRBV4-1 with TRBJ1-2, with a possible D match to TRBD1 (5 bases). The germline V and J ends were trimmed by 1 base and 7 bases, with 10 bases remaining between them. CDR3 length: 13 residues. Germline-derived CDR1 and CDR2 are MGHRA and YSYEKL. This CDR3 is CASSQVGVGGYTF. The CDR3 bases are TGCGCCAGCAGCCAAGTGGGGGTCGGTGGCTACACCTTC.

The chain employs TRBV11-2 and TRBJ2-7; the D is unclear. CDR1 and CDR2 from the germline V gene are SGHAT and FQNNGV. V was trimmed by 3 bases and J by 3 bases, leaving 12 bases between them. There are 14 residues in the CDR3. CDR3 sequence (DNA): TGTGCCAGCAGCTTTCTCATGGTGGGCTACGAGCAGTACTTC. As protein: CASSFLMVGYEQYF.

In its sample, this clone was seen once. The CDR3 sequence is CASSPRDTYTGELFF. Written as DNA, the CDR3 is TGCGCCAGCAGCCCCCGGGACACCTACACCGGGGAGCTGTTTTTT. The rearrangement uses TRBV4-1 and TRBJ2-2; D perhaps matches TRBD1 (6 bases). The CDR3 extends over 15 amino acids. CDR1 and CDR2 from the germline V gene are MGHRA and YSYEKL. The V and J ends lost 4 bases and 3 bases respectively, with 12 bases between them.

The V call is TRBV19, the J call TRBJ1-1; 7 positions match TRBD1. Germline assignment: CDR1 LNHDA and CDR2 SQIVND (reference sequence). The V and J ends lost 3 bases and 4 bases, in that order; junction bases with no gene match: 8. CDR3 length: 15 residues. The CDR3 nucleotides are TGTGCCAGTAGTATCTCGGCCAGGGGGGGCACTGAAGCTTTCTTT. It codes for CASSISARGGTEAFF. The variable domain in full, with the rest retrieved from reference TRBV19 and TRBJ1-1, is DGGITQSPKYLFRKEGQNVTLSCEQNLNHDAMYWYRQDPGQGLRLIYYSQIVNDFQKGDIAEGYSVSREKKESFPLTVTSAQKNPTAFYLCASSISARGGTEAFFGQGTRLTVV.

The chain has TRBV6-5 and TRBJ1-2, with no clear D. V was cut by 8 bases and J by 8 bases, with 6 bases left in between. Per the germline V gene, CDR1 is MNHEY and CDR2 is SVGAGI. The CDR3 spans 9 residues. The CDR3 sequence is CASRRGYTF. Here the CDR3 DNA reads TGTGCCAGCCGACGGGGCTACACCTTC.

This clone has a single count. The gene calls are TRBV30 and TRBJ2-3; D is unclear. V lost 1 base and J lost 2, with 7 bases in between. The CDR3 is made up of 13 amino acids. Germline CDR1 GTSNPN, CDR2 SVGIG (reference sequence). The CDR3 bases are TGTGCCTGGAGTGGTCTTAACACAGATACGCAGTATTTT. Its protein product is CAWSGLNTDTQYF.

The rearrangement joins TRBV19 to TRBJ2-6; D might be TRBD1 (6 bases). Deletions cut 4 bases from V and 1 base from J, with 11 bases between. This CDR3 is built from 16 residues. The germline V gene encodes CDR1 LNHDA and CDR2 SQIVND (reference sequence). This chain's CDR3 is CASSTRRGSGANVLTF. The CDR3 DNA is TGTGCCAGTAGTACTCGTAGGGGGTCTGGGGCCAACGTCCTGACTTTC.

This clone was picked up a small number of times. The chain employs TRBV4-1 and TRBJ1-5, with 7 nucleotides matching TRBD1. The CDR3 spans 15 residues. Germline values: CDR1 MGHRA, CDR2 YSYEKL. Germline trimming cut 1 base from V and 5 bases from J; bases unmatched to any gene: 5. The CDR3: CASSQGQGFDQPQHF. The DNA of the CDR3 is TGCGCCAGCAGCCAAGGACAGGGATTCGATCAGCCCCAGCATTTT.

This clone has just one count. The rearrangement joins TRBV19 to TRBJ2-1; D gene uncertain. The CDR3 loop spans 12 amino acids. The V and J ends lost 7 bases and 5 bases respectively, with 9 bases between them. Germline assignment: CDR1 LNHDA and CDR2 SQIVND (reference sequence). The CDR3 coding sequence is TGTGCCAGTACCGAACACAACAATGAGCAGTTCTTC. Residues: CASTEHNNEQFF.

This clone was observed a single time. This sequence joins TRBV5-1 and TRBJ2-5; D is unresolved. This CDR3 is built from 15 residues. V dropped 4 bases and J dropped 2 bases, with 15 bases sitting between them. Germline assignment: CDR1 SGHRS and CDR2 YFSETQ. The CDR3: CASSRYIAAQETQYF. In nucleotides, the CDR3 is TGCGCCAGCAGCCGTTATATAGCTGCACAAGAGACCCAGTACTTC.

Here the CDR3 reads CASSPEGRSGNWDEQFF. In nucleotides, the CDR3 is TGTGCCAGCTCGCCAGAAGGTCGGAGCGGGAATTGGGATGAGCAGTTCTTC. The chain carries TRBV18 and TRBJ2-1, with TRBD2 identical over 7 bases. V lost 6 bases, J lost 8 bases, and 19 bases stayed unmatched. This CDR3 is 17 amino acids long. Looked up from germline, CDR1 is KGHSH and CDR2 is LQKENI. Using reference TRBV18 and TRBJ2-1 for the parts outside the CDR3, the full variable domain is NAGVMQNPRHLVRRRGQEARLRCSPMKGHSHVYWYRQLPEEGLKFMVYLQKENIIDESGMPKERFSAEFPKEGPSILRIQQVVRGDSAAYFCASSPEGRSGNWDEQFFGPGTRLTVL.

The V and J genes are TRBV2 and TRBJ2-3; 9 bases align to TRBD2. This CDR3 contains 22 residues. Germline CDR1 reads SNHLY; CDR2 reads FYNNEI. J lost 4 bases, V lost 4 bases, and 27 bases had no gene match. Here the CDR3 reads CASSGGLTGSSGDESLPDTQYF. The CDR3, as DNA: TGTGCCAGCAGTGGTGGACTAACGGGATCTAGCGGGGACGAGTCCCTCCCAGATACGCAGTATTTT.

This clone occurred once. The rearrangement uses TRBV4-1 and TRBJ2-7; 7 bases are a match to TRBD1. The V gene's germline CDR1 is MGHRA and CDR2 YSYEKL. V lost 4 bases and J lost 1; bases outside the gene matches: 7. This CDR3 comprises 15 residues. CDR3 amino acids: CASSPTRDSSYEQYF. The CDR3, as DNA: TGCGCCAGCAGCCCGACCCGGGACAGTTCCTACGAGCAGTACTTC.

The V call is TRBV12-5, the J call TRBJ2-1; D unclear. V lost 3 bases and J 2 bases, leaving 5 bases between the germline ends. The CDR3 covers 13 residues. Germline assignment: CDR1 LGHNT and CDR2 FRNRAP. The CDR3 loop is CASGFTTYNEQFF. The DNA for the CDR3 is TGTGCTAGTGGTTTCACCACCTACAATGAGCAGTTCTTC.

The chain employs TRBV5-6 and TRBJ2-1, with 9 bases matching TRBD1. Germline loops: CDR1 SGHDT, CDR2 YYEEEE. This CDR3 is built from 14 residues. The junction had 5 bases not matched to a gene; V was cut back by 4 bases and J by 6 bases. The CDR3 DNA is TGTGCCAGCAGCCCGGGGACAGGGAGCAATGAGCAGTTCTTC. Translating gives CASSPGTGSNEQFF.

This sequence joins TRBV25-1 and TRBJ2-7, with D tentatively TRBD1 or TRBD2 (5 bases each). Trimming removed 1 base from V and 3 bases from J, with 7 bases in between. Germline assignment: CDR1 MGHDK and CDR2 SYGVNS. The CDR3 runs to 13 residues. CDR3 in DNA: TGTGCCAGCAGTGAATTTGGGGGCTACGAGCAGTACTTC. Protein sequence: CASSEFGGYEQYF.

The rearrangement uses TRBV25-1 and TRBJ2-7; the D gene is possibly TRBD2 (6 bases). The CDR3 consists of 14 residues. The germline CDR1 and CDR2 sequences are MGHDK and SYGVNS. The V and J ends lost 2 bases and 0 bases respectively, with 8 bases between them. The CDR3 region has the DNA TGTGCCAGCAGTGAAGCGGGATCCTCCTACGAGCAGTACTTC. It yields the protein CASSEAGSSYEQYF.